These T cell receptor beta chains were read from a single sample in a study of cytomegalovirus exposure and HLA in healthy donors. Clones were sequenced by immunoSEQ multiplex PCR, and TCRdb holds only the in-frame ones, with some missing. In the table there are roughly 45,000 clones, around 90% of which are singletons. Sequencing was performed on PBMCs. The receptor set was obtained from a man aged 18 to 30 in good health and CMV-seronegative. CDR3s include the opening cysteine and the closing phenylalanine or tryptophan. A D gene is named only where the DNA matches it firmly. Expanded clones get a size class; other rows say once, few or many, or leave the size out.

CDR3 DNA: TGTGCCAGCAGCCCTCGCCAGGCCCAATTCTCTGGAAACACCATATATTTT; CDR3 protein: CASSPRQAQFSGNTIYF; clone size: .; J gene: TRBJ1-3; V gene: TRBV4-2; D gene: .
CDR3 DNA: TGTGCCAGTAGAGACGACAGGGGCGGTTCACCCCTCCACTTT; CDR3 protein: CASRDDRGGSPLHF; clone size: once; J gene: TRBJ1-6; V gene: TRBV19; D gene: TRBD1
CDR3 DNA: TGTGCCAGCAGCCAAGAGGTGACACGGCCCTTCTTCCACTTT; CDR3 protein: CASSQEVTRPFFHF; clone size: .; J gene: TRBJ1-6; V gene: TRBV4-2; D gene: .
CDR3 DNA: TGTGCCAGCAGTTCACTACTGGGCTCTGGGGCCAACGTCCTGACTTTC; CDR3 protein: CASSSLLGSGANVLTF; clone size: .; J gene: TRBJ2-6; V gene: TRBV6-5; D gene: .
CDR3 DNA: TGTGCCAGCAGTGTCCAAGGACAGGGGGGACAGCCCCAGCATTTT; CDR3 protein: CASSVQGQGGQPQHF; clone size: once; J gene: TRBJ1-5; V gene: TRBV6-1; D gene: TRBD1
CDR3 DNA: TGTGCCAGCAGCGAGTCGGTAACTAGCGGGAACGAGCAGTACTTC; CDR3 protein: CASSESVTSGNEQYF; clone size: .; J gene: TRBJ2-7; V gene: TRBV9; D gene: TRBD2
CDR3 DNA: TGTGCCAGCAGCCAAGTGACGGGCCAAGAGACCCAGTACTTC; CDR3 protein: CASSQVTGQETQYF; clone size: .; J gene: TRBJ2-5; V gene: TRBV4-2; D gene: .
CDR3 DNA: TGTGCCAGCAGCGTAGGGGTAGGGGGTGGATCTAATGAAAAACTGTTTTTT; CDR3 protein: CASSVGVGGGSNEKLFF; clone size: .; J gene: TRBJ1-4; V gene: TRBV9; D gene: .
CDR3 DNA: TGTGCCAGCTCTCCCCCCGGGACTAGCGGGAGTAGAGAGCAGTACTTC; CDR3 protein: CASSPPGTSGSREQYF; clone size: .; J gene: TRBJ2-7; V gene: TRBV18; D gene: TRBD2
CDR3 DNA: TGCGCCAGCAGCCCGGAGACTAGCTGGAGCTCCTACAATGAGCAGTTCTTC; CDR3 protein: CASSPETSWSSYNEQFF; clone size: once; J gene: TRBJ2-1; V gene: TRBV5-1; D gene: TRBD2
CDR3 DNA: TGTGCCAGCAGCGGACAGGGATTTAAGGAGCAGTTCTTC; CDR3 protein: CASSGQGFKEQFF; clone size: once; J gene: TRBJ2-1; V gene: TRBV7-9; D gene: TRBD1
CDR3 DNA: TGTGCCAGCAGCTTAGCCCGGCAGCGGGCGGGGGATACGCAGTATTTT; CDR3 protein: CASSLARQRAGDTQYF; clone size: .; J gene: TRBJ2-3; V gene: TRBV11-3; D gene: .